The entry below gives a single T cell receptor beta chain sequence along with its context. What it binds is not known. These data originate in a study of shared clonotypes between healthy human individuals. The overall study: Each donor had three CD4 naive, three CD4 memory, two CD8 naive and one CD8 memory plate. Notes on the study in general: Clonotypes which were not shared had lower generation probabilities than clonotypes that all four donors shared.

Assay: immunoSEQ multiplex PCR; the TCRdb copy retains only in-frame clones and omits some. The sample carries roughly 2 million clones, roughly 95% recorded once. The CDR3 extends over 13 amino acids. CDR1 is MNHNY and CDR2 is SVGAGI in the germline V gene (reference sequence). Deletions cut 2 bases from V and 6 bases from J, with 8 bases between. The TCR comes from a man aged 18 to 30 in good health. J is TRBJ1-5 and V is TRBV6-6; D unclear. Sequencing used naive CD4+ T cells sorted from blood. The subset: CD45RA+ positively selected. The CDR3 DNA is TGTGCCAGCAGTTACAGAGACCTTCAGCCCCAGCATTTT. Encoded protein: CASSYRDLQPQHF.